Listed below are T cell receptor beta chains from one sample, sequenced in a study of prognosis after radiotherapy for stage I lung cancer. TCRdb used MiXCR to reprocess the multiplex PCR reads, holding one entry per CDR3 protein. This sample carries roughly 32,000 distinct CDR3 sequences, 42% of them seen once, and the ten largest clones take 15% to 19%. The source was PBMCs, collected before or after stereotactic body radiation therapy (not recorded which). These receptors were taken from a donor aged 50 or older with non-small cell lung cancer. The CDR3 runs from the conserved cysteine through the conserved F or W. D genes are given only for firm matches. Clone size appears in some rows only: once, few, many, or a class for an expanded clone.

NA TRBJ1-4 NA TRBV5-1 TGCGCCAGCACCCCAGACAGCGGGGGAGAAAAACTGTTTTTT CASTPDSGGEKLFF
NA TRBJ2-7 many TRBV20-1 TGCAGTGCTAGAGTCCAAAGCTCCTACGAGCAGTACTTC CSARVQSSYEQYF
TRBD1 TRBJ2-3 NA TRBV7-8 TGTGCCAGCAGCTTAAGGGACAGCGTAAGAGATACGCAGTATTTT CASSLRDSVRDTQYF
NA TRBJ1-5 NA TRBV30 TGTGCCTGGGGGGGTTCAAATCAGCCCCAGCATTTT CAWGGSNQPQHF
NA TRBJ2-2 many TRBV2 TGTGCCAGCAGGAAGGACAGTTCGAACACCGGGGAGCTGTTTTTT CASRKDSSNTGELFF
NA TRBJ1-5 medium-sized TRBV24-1 TGTGCCACCAGTGATCTACGGGAAGCCAATCAGCCCCAGCATTTT CATSDLREANQPQHF
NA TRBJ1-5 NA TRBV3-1 TGTGCCAGCAGCCAGGGAACCGATCAGCCCCAGCATTTT CASSQGTDQPQHF
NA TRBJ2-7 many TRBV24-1 TGTGCCACCAGTGATGTCCGCCTAGGGTATGAATCGGACTACGAGCAGTACTTC CATSDVRLGYESDYEQYF
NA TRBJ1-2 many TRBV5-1 TGCGCCAGCAGCTCAAACCGGGGGGGCTACACCTTC CASSSNRGGYTF
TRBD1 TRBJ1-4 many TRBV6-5 TGTGCCAGCAGTTACTCAACACGACAGGGGGCAGGGGAAAAACTGTTTTTT CASSYSTRQGAGEKLFF
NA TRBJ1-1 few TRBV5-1 TGCGCCAGCAGCTTAATAGGGTTAAACACTGAAGCTTTCTTT CASSLIGLNTEAFF
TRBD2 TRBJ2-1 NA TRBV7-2 TGTGCCAGCAGCTTAGGGTCTGGACTAGCGGGAGAGGCGCAGTTCTTC CASSLGSGLAGEAQFF
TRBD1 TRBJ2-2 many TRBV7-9 TGTGCCAGCAGCCGGACAGGGGTGAACACCGGGGAGCTGTTTTTT CASSRTGVNTGELFF
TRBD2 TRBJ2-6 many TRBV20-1 TGCAGTGCTAGACGGGGGGGCCTCTCTGGGGCCAACGTCCTGACTTTC CSARRGGLSGANVLTF
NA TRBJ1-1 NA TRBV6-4 TGTGCCAGCAGTGGAGGCATGGCGGGAGTACCTGAAGCTTTCTTT CASSGGMAGVPEAFF
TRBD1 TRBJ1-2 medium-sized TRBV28 TGTGCCAGCAGTTTACCCGACAGGGTGAGTGGCGTCGGCTACACCTTC CASSLPDRVSGVGYTF
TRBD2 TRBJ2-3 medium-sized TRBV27 TGTGCCAGCAGTTTGGGACTAGCGGGAGACACAGATACGCAGTATTTT CASSLGLAGDTDTQYF
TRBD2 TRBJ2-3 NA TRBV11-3 TGTGCCAGCAGCTTCGGTACTAGCGGGAGGGCCGAATCGGATACGCAGTATTTT CASSFGTSGRAESDTQYF
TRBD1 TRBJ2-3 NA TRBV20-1 TGCAGTGCTAGAAAGACGGGACAGGGGAGTTCAGATACGCAGTATTTT CSARKTGQGSSDTQYF
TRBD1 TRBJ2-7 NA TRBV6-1 TGTGCCAGCAACATCGGGACAGGGGGGCACGAGCAGTACTTC CASNIGTGGHEQYF
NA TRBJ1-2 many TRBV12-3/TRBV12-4 TGTGCCAGCAGTCGTCGACCTGACTCCTATGGCTACACCTTC CASSRRPDSYGYTF
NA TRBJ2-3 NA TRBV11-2 TGTGCCAGCAGCTCCCCTGGGGGCCTAACAGATACGCAGTATTTT CASSSPGGLTDTQYF
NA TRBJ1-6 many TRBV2 TGTGCCAGCGTGGGGGGGGGCGTTCGGTCACCCCTCCACTTT CASVGGGVRSPLHF
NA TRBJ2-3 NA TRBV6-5 TGTGCCAGCAGTGAAGTTCCGGGGACGAGCACAGATACGCAGTATTTT CASSEVPGTSTDTQYF
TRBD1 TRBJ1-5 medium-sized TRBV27 TGTGCCAGCAGTTTATTCCCGGACAGGGCGGAGCCCCAGCATTTT CASSLFPDRAEPQHF
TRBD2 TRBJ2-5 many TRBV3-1 TGTGCCAGCAGCCAAGAGCGTTGGGGGGGGACCCAGTACTTC CASSQERWGGTQYF
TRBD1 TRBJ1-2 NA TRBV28 TGTGCCAGCAGCCCTGACAGGGGGCGGCAGGGCTACACCTTC CASSPDRGRQGYTF
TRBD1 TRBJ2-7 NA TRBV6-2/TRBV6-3 TGTGCTAGCAGTGAATCCCTCGGGACAGGGTCCTACGAGCAGTACTTC CASSESLGTGSYEQYF
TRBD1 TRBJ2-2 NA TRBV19 TGTGCCAGCCGGGACAGGTTAGACACCGGGGAGCTGTTTTTT CASRDRLDTGELFF
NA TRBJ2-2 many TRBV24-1 TGTGCCACCAGTGATCCCGGGACTTCTGCCGGGGAGCTGTTTTTT CATSDPGTSAGELFF
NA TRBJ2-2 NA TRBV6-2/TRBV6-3 TGTGCCAGCATACGGAGGGGTACATTTAATGCGAACACCGGGGAGCTGTTTTTT CASIRRGTFNANTGELFF
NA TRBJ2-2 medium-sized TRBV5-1 TGCGCCAGCCGCACGGGGGCGGGCACCGGGGAGCTGTTTTTT CASRTGAGTGELFF
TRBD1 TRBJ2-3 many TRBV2 TGTGCCAGCAGGGAGGACAGGGGCGTTAGCACAGATACGCAGTATTTT CASREDRGVSTDTQYF
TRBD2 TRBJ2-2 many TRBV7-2 TGTGCCAGCAGCCTACTAGCGGGAGAAGGCGGGGAGCTGTTTTTT CASSLLAGEGGELFF
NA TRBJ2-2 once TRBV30 TGTGCCTGCAGCTGGCAGGAGTCCGGGGAGCTGTTTTTT CACSWQESGELFF
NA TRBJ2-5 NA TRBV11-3 TGTGCCAGCCGCTGGCCGTGGGACCAAGAGACCCAGTACTTC CASRWPWDQETQYF
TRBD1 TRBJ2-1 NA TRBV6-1 TGTGCCAGCAGTCACCGGGACAGGGTAAAGGTCAATGAGCAGTTCTTC CASSHRDRVKVNEQFF
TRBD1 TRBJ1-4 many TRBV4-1 TGCGCCAGCAGCCAAGGTCATCTTGGACAGGGGGTAGTAAAACTGTTTTTT CASSQGHLGQGVVKLFF
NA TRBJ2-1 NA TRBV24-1 TGTGCCACCAGTGGATCGACAGGCCACAATGAGCAGTTCTTC CATSGSTGHNEQFF
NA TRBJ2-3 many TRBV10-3 TGTGCCATCAGTGAGTCCGATTACCCTTTGGGCACAGATACGCAGTATTTT CAISESDYPLGTDTQYF
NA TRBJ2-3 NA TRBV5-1 TGCGCCAGCAGCTTGTGGTCCAGCACAGATACGCAGTATTTT CASSLWSSTDTQYF
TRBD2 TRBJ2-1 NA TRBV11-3 TGTGCCAGCAGCTTAGATCCGACGCGGGGGGGGAATGAGCAGTTCTTC CASSLDPTRGGNEQFF
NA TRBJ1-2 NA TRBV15 TGTGCCACCAGCAGAGACAGAAACTATGGCTACACCTTC CATSRDRNYGYTF
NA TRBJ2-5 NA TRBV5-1 TGCGCCAGCAGCTTGCCAGGGGGGTCCAAATATACCCAGTACTTC CASSLPGGSKYTQYF
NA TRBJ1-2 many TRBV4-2 TGTGCCAGCAGCCAAGCGCGGGTTAACTATGGCTACACCTTC CASSQARVNYGYTF
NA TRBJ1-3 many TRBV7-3 TGTGCCAGCAGCCCGAATCAGGGAAACACCATATATTTT CASSPNQGNTIYF
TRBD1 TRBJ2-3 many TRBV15 TGTGCCACCAGCAAGGACAGGGGAAGGACAGATACGCAGTATTTT CATSKDRGRTDTQYF
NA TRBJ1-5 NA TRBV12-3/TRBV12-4 TGTGCCAGCAGTTTATCGGGAGGTCAGCCCCAGCATTTT CASSLSGGQPQHF
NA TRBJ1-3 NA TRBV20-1 TGCAGTGCTAGAGACAGGACCGGCCCTGGAAACACCATATATTTT CSARDRTGPGNTIYF
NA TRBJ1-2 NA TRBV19 TGTGCCAGTAGTGGCTCCGGGACGGCCTATGGCTACACCTTC CASSGSGTAYGYTF
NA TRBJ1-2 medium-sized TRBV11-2 TGTGCCAGCAGCTTTGGGGACCGAGCTAACTATGGCTACACCTTC CASSFGDRANYGYTF